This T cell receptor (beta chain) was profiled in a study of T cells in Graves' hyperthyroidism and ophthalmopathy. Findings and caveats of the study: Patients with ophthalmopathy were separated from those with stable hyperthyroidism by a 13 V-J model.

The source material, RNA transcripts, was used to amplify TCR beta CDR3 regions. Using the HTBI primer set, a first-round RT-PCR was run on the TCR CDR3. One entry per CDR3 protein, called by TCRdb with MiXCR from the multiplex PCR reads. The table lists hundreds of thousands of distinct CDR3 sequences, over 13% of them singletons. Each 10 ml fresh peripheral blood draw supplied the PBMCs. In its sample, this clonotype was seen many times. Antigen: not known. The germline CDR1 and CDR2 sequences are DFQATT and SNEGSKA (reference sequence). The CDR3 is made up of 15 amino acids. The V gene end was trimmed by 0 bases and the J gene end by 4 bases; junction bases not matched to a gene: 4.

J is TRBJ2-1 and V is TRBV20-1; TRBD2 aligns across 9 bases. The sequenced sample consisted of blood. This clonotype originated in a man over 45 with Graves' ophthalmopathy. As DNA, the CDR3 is TGCAGTGCTAGAGAAATGACTAGCGGATACAATGAGCAGTTCTTC. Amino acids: CSAREMTSGYNEQFF.